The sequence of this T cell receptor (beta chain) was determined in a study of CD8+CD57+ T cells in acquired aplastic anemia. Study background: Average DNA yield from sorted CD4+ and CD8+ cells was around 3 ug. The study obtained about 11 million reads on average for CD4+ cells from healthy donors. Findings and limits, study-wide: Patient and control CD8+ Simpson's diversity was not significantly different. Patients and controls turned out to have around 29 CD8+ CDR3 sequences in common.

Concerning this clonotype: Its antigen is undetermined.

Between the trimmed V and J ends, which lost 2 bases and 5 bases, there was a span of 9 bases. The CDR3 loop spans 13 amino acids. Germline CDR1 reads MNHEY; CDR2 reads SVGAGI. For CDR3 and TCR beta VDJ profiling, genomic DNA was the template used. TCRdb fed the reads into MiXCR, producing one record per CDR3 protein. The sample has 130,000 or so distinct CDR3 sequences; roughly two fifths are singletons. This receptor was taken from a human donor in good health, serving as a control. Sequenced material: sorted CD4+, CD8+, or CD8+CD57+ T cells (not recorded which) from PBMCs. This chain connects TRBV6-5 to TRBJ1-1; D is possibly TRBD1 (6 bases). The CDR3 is CASSYGGRTEAFF. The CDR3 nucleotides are TGTGCCAGCAGTTACGGGGGCCGGACTGAAGCTTTCTTT.